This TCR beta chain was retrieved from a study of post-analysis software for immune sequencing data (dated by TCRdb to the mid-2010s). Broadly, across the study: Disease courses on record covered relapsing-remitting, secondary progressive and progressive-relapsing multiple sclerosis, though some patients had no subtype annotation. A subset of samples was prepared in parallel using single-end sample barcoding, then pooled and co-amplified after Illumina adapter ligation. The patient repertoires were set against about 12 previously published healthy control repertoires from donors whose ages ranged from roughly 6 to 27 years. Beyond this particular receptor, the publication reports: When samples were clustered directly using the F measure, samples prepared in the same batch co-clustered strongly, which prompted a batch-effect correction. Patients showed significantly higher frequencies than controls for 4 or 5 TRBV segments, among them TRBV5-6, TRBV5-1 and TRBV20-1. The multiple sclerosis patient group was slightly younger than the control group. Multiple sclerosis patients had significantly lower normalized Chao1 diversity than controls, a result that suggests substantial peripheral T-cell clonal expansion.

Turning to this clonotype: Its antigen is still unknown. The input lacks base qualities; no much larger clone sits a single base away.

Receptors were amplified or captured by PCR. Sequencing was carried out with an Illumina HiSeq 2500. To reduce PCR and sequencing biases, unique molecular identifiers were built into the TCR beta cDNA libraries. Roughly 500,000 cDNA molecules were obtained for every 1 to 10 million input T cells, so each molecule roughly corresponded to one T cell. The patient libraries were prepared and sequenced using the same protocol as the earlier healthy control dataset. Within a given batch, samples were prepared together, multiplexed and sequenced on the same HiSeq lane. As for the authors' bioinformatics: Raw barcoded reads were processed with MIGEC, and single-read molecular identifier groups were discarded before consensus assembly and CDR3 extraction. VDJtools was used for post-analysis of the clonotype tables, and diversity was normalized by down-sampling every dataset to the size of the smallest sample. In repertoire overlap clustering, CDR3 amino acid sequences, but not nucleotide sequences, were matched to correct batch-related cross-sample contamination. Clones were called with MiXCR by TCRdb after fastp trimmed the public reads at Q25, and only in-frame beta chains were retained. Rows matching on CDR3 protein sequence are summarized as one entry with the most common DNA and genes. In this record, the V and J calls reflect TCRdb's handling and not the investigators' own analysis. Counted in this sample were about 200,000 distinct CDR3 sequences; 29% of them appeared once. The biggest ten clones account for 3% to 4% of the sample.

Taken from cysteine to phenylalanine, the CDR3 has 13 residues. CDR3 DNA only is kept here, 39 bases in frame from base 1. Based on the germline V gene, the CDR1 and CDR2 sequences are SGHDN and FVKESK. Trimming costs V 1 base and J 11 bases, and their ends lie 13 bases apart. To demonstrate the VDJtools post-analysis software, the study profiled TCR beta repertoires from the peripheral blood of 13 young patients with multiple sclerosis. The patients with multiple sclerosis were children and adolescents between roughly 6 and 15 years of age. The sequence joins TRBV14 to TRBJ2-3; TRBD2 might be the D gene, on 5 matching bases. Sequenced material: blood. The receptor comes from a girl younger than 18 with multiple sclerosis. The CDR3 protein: CASSQASRARQYF. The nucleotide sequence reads TGTGCCAGCAGCCAAGCTAGCCGGGCGAGGCAGTATTTT.